The TCR beta chain described here comes from a study of blood T cell repertoires in COVID-19. This CDR3 contains 16 residues. The trim removed 4 bases at V and 10 bases at J, leaving 11 bases unmatched. Germline-derived CDR1 and CDR2 are KGHDR and SFDVKD. Some clones are missing from TCRdb's copy, which holds only in-frame ones; the method was immunoSEQ multiplex PCR. The table has 250,000 to 350,000 clones, roughly 90% seen once. V is TRBV24-1 and J is TRBJ2-1; TRBD1 matches at 11 bases. The sample consisted of peripheral blood. This receptor was identified in a woman aged 70-85 years with COVID-19, enrolled during active disease. The chain's CDR3 is CATSEGTGGSLREQFF. CDR3 nucleotides: TGTGCCACCAGTGAGGGGACAGGGGGATCCCTCCGGGAGCAGTTCTTC.